This paragraph covers one T cell receptor beta chain sequence. In its sample, this clonotype was seen many times. It lacks a known antigen. The input lacks base qualities; no much larger clone sits a single base away. The CDR3 goes from the cysteine to the phenylalanine over 15 residues. The sequence is cut down to CDR3 DNA, 45 bases in frame from base 1. Ends trimmed: V by 1 base, J by 6 bases; bases unmatched to a gene: 5. CDR1 and CDR2 are read off the germline V gene (reference sequence) as DFQATT and SNEGSKA. This sample was taken from a study of tumor-infiltrating lymphocytes in primary liver carcinoma (dated by TCRdb to about 2017). For the study in its entirety: Of the five patients (three men and two women, aged 30 to 69 years), four had hepatocellular carcinoma and one had combined HCC and intrahepatic cholangiocarcinoma. Tumors of the five patients were stage T1-T3 N0M0 with maximum diameters of roughly 4 to 10 cm. Each sample produced about 3.65 to 8 million productive TCRbeta reads, and read depth showed no significant difference between tissue types. TCRbeta repertoire sequencing, expression microarrays and whole-exome sequencing were combined in the study across five regions of each liver tumor, with adjacent normal tissue and blood also included. A total of roughly 35 specimens from 5 patients went through TCRbeta repertoire sequencing, namely 25 tumor regions, 5 adjacent noncancerous liver tissues and 5 peripheral blood samples. To link TCRbeta repertoire diversity with the local molecular phenotype, the approximately 23 tumor region samples were profiled using Agilent mRNA microarrays. Reproducibility between technical replicate repertoires was high, with correlation coefficients above 0.95 and mean shared-clone rates approximately 0.9. General findings and caveats noted by the study authors: Only about 7-24% of top clones were found in all five regions of a tumor, suggesting spatial heterogeneity of tumor-infiltrating T cells. The study included only a few patients, and the authors note findings should be validated in a larger study. A significantly larger repertoire fraction was made up by the top 250 clones in tumors than in blood (p = 0.039). Comparison of CD4+ and CD8+ T cell repertoires was precluded by the use of bulk unsorted samples. Repertoire overlap was found to be higher between tumor regions (mean roughly 36%) than between tumor-adjacent (roughly 17%) or tumor-blood (around 15%) pairs, consistent with antigen-driven expansion. Because only the TCR beta chain was sequenced and unpaired alpha chains were not captured, true repertoire diversity is likely underestimated.

Without any cell sorting, total RNA and DNA were co-extracted from around 18-30 mg of bulk tissue using the AllPrep DNA/RNA mini kit. Four or five patients with histopathologically diagnosed primary liver carcinoma underwent surgical resection in China between late 2015 and early 2016. Patients had chronic HBV infection and were treatment-naive at sampling. Each tumor was sampled at five spatially separated regions: the tumor centre plus the superior, inferior, left-lateral and right-lateral poles. More than 85% viable tumor cells were found by histology in every tumor sample. Fresh tumor and adjacent tissue pieces were bisected; one half was stored in RNAlater at -80°C, the other sent for histology. A constant-region primer and ProtoScript II reverse transcriptase were used to reverse-transcribe TCRbeta-specific cDNA from around 480 ng total RNA. Three nested multiplex PCR rounds, following a slightly modified ARM-PCR procedure, were used to build the TCRbeta libraries. The first two PCR rounds used multiplex TRBV1-TRBV30 forward primers with a Cbeta reverse primer, each for about 10 cycles. Sample barcodes and Illumina adapters were attached in a final 25-cycle PCR using Deep VentR polymerase. Before sequencing, amplicons of 200-500 bp were purified from gel using a QIAquick gel extraction kit. The TCRbeta amplicons were sequenced with 250-bp paired-end reads on an Illumina HiSeq 2500. The original pipeline was this. Reads were quality-trimmed with Trimmomatic v0.33, and paired reads were merged with FLASH v1.2.11 to recover full CDR3 sequences. V, D and J germline segments were assigned to the rearranged TCRbeta sequences by MiGEC v1.2.1b. Clonotype statistics and Shannon-Wiener diversity indices were computed with VDJtools v1.0.0. Except for diversity analysis, only each sample's 250 most abundant clonotypes were used in subsequent analyses to reduce sampling bias. The public reads were reprocessed in TCRdb via fastp at Q25 and MiXCR, keeping in-frame beta chains. Rows matching on CDR3 protein sequence are summarized as one entry with the most common DNA and genes. The V and J calls and clone size are TCRdb's, not the authors'. This sample is represented by approximately 64,000 distinct CDR3 sequences; about 65% of them were singletons. Around 44% of the sample belongs to the ten largest clones.

Sequenced input: liver tumor tissue from sampling region 4. This specimen's cell subset or site label, per the study, means: tumor region T4, right-lateral pole. The chain couples TRBV20-1 to TRBJ2-1; a stretch of 11 junction bases matches TRBD2. This TCR came from a man aged 40-49 years with primary liver carcinoma and hepatitis B virus infection. The encoded CDR3 is CSARATSGRFNEQFF. The DNA is TGCAGTGCTAGAGCCACTAGCGGGAGATTCAATGAGCAGTTCTTC.